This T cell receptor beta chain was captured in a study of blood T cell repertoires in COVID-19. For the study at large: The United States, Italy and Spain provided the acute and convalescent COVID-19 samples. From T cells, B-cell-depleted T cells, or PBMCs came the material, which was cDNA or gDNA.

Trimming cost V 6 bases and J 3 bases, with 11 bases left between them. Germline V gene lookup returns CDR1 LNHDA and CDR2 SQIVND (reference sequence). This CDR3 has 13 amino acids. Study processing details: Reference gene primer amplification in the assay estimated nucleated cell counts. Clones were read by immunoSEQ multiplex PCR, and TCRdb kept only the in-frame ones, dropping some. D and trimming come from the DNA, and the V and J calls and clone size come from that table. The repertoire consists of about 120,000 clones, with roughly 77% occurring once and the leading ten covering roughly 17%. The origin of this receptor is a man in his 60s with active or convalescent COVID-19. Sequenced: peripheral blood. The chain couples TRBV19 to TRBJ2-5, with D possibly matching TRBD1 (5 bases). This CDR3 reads CASSATREETQYF. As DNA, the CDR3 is TGTGCCAGTAGCGCCACCAGGGAAGAGACCCAGTACTTC.